Presented here are 28 T cell receptor beta chains from one specimen sequenced in a study of T-cell memory formation after mild COVID-19. MiXCR, run by TCRdb on the 5' RACE reads, gives a single entry per CDR3 protein. The repertoire includes over 150,000 distinct CDR3 sequences, less than 20% of them detected once, and around 3.9% sits in the top ten. The specimen sequenced was PBMCs or a T cell subset sorted from them (not recorded which). These receptor sequences come from a man younger than 35 who had mild COVID-19 (a few samples of this study predate the infection). Cell type and time point are not known.

V gene TRBV20-1 combines with J gene TRBJ1-1; D gene uncertain. Germline V gene sequence: CDR1 DFQATT, CDR2 SNEGSKA (reference sequence). The CDR3 has 19 amino acids. The ends were cut back, 6 bases at V and 0 bases at J, with 29 bases in the middle. Written as DNA, the CDR3 is TGCAGTGCCCCACACCGGTACGTCGGAAGGGTAGAGATGAACACTGAAGCTTTCTTT. As protein: CSAPHRYVGRVEMNTEAFF.

The gene calls are TRBV29-1 and TRBJ2-2, with 8 bases identical to TRBD1. Per the germline V gene, CDR1 is SQVTM and CDR2 is ANQGSEA. The CDR3 sequence is 14 residues long. With 8 bases clipped from V and 5 bases from J, the junction kept 10 bases outside the gene matches. The CDR3 loop reads CSSLNTGGTGELFF. CDR3 in DNA: TGCAGCTCCCTGAATACAGGGGGGACCGGGGAGCTGTTTTTT.

This clonotype was counted many times. V is TRBV3-1 and J is TRBJ1-2; D is unresolved. The V end was cut by 10 bases, the J end by 2 bases, with 11 bases between. The CDR3 has 12 amino acids. In germline, CDR1 is LGHDT, CDR2 YNNKEL (reference sequence). The CDR3 region has the DNA TGTGCCACCAGTTTCGGGAACTATGGCTACACCTTC. Translated, it gives CATSFGNYGYTF. Drawing the rest from reference TRBV3-1 and TRBJ1-2, the complete variable domain is DTAVSQTPKYLVTQMGNDKSIKCEQNLGHDTMYWYKQDSKKFLKIMFSYNNKELIINETVPNRFSPKSPDKAHLNLHINSLELGDSAVYFCATSFGNYGYTFGSGTRLTVV.

This rearrangement joins TRBV7-6 to TRBJ1-3; TRBD1 matches at 8 bases. CDR1 SGHVS and CDR2 FNYEAQ come from the germline V gene. CDR3 length: 17 residues. V lost 6 bases and J lost 0; bases outside the gene matches: 10. CDR3 DNA sequence: TGTGCCAGCAGACCGACCCGGACAGGGATCTCTGGAAACACCATATATTTT. This encodes CASRPTRTGISGNTIYF.

The V and J genes are TRBV4-1 and TRBJ1-2, with 9 bases lining up with TRBD1. Germline lookup yields CDR1 MGHRA and CDR2 YSYEKL. CDR3 size: 14 residues. V lost 4 bases and J lost 6; bases outside the gene matches: 6. CDR3 protein: CASSPTWTGDGYTF. The CDR3 coding sequence is TGCGCCAGCAGCCCCACTTGGACAGGGGATGGCTACACCTTC.

A few counts support this clonotype. V usage is TRBV7-3 and J usage is TRBJ2-2, with D maybe TRBD1 (5 bases). Germline V gene data show CDR1 as SGHTA and CDR2 as FQGTGA. The CDR3 contains 15 residues. With 5 bases removed from V and 3 bases from J, the gap between germline ends came to 13 bases. CDR3 residues: CASSGARRHTGELFF. The CDR3 DNA is TGTGCCAGCAGCGGGGCCCGCCGACACACCGGGGAGCTGTTTTTT.

The rearrangement joins TRBV4-1 to TRBJ2-5; 7 bases fit TRBD1. The germline V gene has CDR1 MGHRA and CDR2 YSYEKL. The CDR3 runs 15 residues. The V gene end was trimmed by 4 bases and the J gene end by 7 bases; junction bases not matched to a gene: 12. The CDR3 sequence is CASSPPGQFEGTQYF. The DNA for the CDR3 is TGCGCCAGCAGCCCCCCGGGACAGTTTGAGGGGACCCAGTACTTC.

The V gene is TRBV7-2, the J gene TRBJ2-7; D is undetermined. CDR1 is SGHTA and CDR2 is FQGNSA in the germline V gene. Trimming took off 7 bases at V and 5 bases at J, with 24 bases between the two ends. This CDR3 is 16 amino acids long. CDR3 DNA sequence: TGTGCCAGCATCCCCTTAGGCGTTGTAGGGTTCGACGAGCAGTACGTC. Translation: CASIPLGVVGFDEQYV.

This chain joins TRBV7-9 and TRBJ2-6; D is ambiguous. The CDR3 totals 15 residues. The V end lost 1 base, the J end lost 0 bases, and 4 bases lay between the germline ends. CDR1 is SEHNR, CDR2 FQNEAQ, per germline (reference sequence). Written as DNA, the CDR3 is TGTGCCAGCAGCTTAGTGTTCTCTGGGGCCAACGTCCTGACTTTC. Translation: CASSLVFSGANVLTF.

In this sample, this clonotype turned up a few times. V gene TRBV20-1 combines with J gene TRBJ2-5; possibly TRBD1 for D (6 bases). The CDR3 extends over 13 amino acids. The V end was cut by 4 bases, the J end by 3 bases, with 12 bases between. Germline assignment: CDR1 DFQATT and CDR2 SNEGSKA (reference sequence). The CDR3 protein is CSANRDGEETQYF. The CDR3 bases are TGCAGTGCTAACAGGGACGGGGAAGAGACCCAGTACTTC.

The rearrangement links TRBV5-1 to TRBJ1-2; D remains unclear. Trimming removed 0 bases from V and 0 bases from J, with 9 bases in between. This CDR3 is built from 15 residues. Germline CDR1 reads SGHRS; CDR2 reads YFSETQ. In DNA, the CDR3 is TGCGCCAGCAGCTTGGTGTACAGAGCTAACTATGGCTACACCTTC. Translated, it gives CASSLVYRANYGYTF.

This clonotype was seen more than once but under ten times. The chain uses TRBV4-1 and TRBJ1-2; 8 bases map to TRBD1. Per the germline V gene, CDR1 is MGHRA and CDR2 is YSYEKL. The ends lost 3 bases at V and 1 base at J; junction bases unmatched: 7. The CDR3 contains 16 residues. The CDR3, as DNA: TGCGCCAGCAGCCAGGGCGGACAGGGTAATAACTATGGCTACACCTTC. The encoded protein is CASSQGGQGNNYGYTF.

Ten or more counts support this clonotype. J is TRBJ2-2 and V is TRBV11-2; 11 bases align to TRBD1. The V gene's germline CDR1 is SGHAT and CDR2 FQNNGV. The trim removed 5 bases at V and 4 bases at J, leaving 9 bases unmatched. The CDR3 loop spans 17 amino acids. The CDR3 is CASSADRGLLITGELFF. The CDR3 nucleotides are TGTGCCAGCAGCGCGGACAGGGGGCTACTCATCACCGGGGAGCTGTTTTTT.

This clonotype was seen a few times. The missing conserved phenylalanine or tryptophan at the end of this CDR3 makes a read error likely. The DNA is omitted, as the CDR3 cannot be located on it reliably, and the CDR3 follows TCRdb's listing. The chain recombines TRBV4-3 with TRBJ1-6; the table's D gene call, TRBD1, was not cross checked with the DNA. Germline CDR1 reads LGHNA; CDR2 reads YSLEER. The CDR3 has 9 residues if both end residues are counted. The CDR3 loop reads CASSQGPPS.

Only a few counts were recorded for this clonotype. This rearrangement joins TRBV6-6 to TRBJ2-5; 8 bases align to TRBD2. The CDR3 sequence is 14 residues long. Germline loops: CDR1 MNHNY, CDR2 SVGAGI (reference sequence). V shed 7 bases, J shed 1 base, and the junction held 5 bases outside the gene matches. The CDR3 DNA sequence: TGTGCCAGCATGTGGGGACTAGGCCAAGAGACCCAGTACTTC. As protein: CASMWGLGQETQYF.

The gene calls are TRBV7-9 and TRBJ1-1; no clear D gene. Trimming left V 5 bases short and J 6 bases short, with 13 bases between. Germline assignment: CDR1 SEHNR and CDR2 FQNEAQ (reference sequence). The CDR3 contains 13 residues. CDR3: CASSPTASAEAFF. For the CDR3, the DNA is TGTGCCAGCAGCCCAACCGCCTCTGCTGAAGCTTTCTTT.

This clonotype showed up just once. The chain carries TRBV5-1 and TRBJ1-1; possible D gene TRBD1, 5 bases. V lost 6 bases and J lost 2, with 20 bases in between. The CDR3 runs to 16 residues. Germline V lookup: CDR1 SGHRS, CDR2 YFSETQ. The CDR3 DNA sequence: TGCGCCAGCAAGGGGAGAGGACCCGGGGCCAACACTGAAGCTTTCTTT. This sequence encodes CASKGRGPGANTEAFF.

This clonotype came up a few times. V usage is TRBV4-3 and J usage is TRBJ1-2; possible D gene TRBD1, 6 bases. V lost 4 bases, J lost 7 bases, and 22 bases lay in between. The CDR3 contains 16 residues. CDR1 and CDR2 from the germline V gene are LGHNA and YSLEER. This CDR3 is CASSLLRGTGMSGYTF. The DNA of the CDR3 is TGCGCCAGCAGCCTCCTCCGGGGCACAGGGATGAGTGGCTACACCTTC.

The chain links TRBV29-1 to TRBJ2-5; D possibly corresponds to TRBD2 (7 bases). CDR3 length: 12 amino acids. Germline lookup yields CDR1 SQVTM and CDR2 ANQGSEA. V lost 6 bases and J lost 4, with 12 bases in between. CDR3 nucleotide sequence: TGCAGCGTCCGTAGGGGGGGAGAGACCCAGTACTTC. It yields the protein CSVRRGGETQYF.

This clonotype appeared a few times. J is TRBJ1-1 and V is TRBV29-1, with D unresolved. From germline, CDR1 is SQVTM and CDR2 ANQGSEA. The V end lost 3 bases, the J end lost 12 bases, and 14 bases lay between the germline ends. The CDR3 is 11 amino acids. CDR3: CSVEATSGTFF. CDR3 DNA sequence: TGCAGCGTTGAGGCAACCTCGGGAACTTTCTTT.

This clonotype was counted a few times. The chain recombines TRBV5-4 with TRBJ2-7; the D call may be TRBD1 or TRBD2 (5 bases each). The V end lost 4 bases, the J end lost 3 bases, and 17 bases lay between the germline ends. This CDR3 contains 15 residues. Germline V gene data show CDR1 as SGHNT and CDR2 as YYREEE (reference sequence). The CDR3 sequence: CASSRWGLRLYEQYF. Here the CDR3 DNA reads TGTGCCAGCAGCCGATGGGGGTTGAGGCTCTACGAGCAGTACTTC.

This clonotype has just a few counts. The chain recombines TRBV12-3 or TRBV12-4 with TRBJ1-2; TRBD1 matches at 8 bases. The CDR3 length is 14 residues. Trimming cost V 4 bases and J 8 bases; bases outside gene matches: 9. The DNA for the CDR3 is TGTGCCAGCAGTTCCCTGGGACAGGCGAAAGGCTACACCTTC. Its translation: CASSSLGQAKGYTF.

V gene TRBV2 combines with J gene TRBJ2-1; D gene uncertain. The V and J ends lost 7 bases and 0 bases respectively, with 7 bases between them. The length of the CDR3 is 13 residues. In germline, CDR1 is SNHLY, CDR2 FYNNEI. As DNA, the CDR3 is TGTGCCAGCAAGGATAGCTCCTACAATGAGCAGTTCTTC. Translated: CASKDSSYNEQFF.

This clonotype was counted only a few times. The chain is built from TRBV5-1 and TRBJ1-1, with D unclear. The CDR3 runs to 15 residues. V was clipped by 0 bases and J by 1 base, with 10 bases between them. Germline-derived CDR1 and CDR2 are SGHRS and YFSETQ. The CDR3 region has the DNA TGCGCCAGCAGCTTGGCCGTTGGGCAGAACACTGAAGCTTTCTTT. This translates into CASSLAVGQNTEAFF. The full variable domain, its missing parts supplied by reference TRBV5-1 and TRBJ1-1, is KAGVTQTPRYLIKTRGQQVTLSCSPISGHRSVSWYQQTPGQGLQFLFEYFSETQRNKGNFPGRFSGRQFSNSRSEMNVSTLELGDSALYLCASSLAVGQNTEAFFGQGTRLTVV.

At least ten counts were recorded for this clonotype. The CDR3 region has the DNA TGCAGTGCTATTCGGGGGCAGGGGAGCACTGAAGCTTTCTTT. Amino acids: CSAIRGQGSTEAFF. The rearrangement joins TRBV20-1 to TRBJ1-1; D is possibly TRBD1 (6 bases). Germline V gene sequence: CDR1 DFQATT, CDR2 SNEGSKA (reference sequence). V was trimmed by 4 bases and J by 4 bases, leaving 16 bases between them. CDR3 length equals 14 residues.

J is TRBJ2-7 and V is TRBV5-8; D possibly corresponds to TRBD1 (5 bases). CDR1 and CDR2 (germline): SGHTS, YDEGEE. The CDR3 is 14 amino acids. The V gene lost 1 base and the J gene lost 1 base, with 9 bases spanning the gap. CDR3 residues: CASSLTGRSYEQYF. CDR3 nucleotide sequence: TGTGCCAGCAGCTTGACAGGACGATCCTACGAGCAGTACTTC.

In its sample, this clonotype was seen a few times. This chain uses TRBV5-8 with TRBJ1-1, with TRBD1 as a possible D gene (6 bases). There are 14 residues in the CDR3. CDR1 is SGHTS, CDR2 YDEGEE, per germline. V was clipped by 3 bases and J by 5 bases, with 14 bases between them. CDR3 sequence (DNA): TGTGCCAGCAGCTGGGGGCTTTCGGGGACTGAAGCTTTCTTT. This codes for CASSWGLSGTEAFF.

The chain is built from TRBV19 and TRBJ2-5; D remains ambiguous. V was cut by 2 bases and J by 2 bases, with 9 bases left in between. Germline CDR1 and CDR2: LNHDA and SQIVND (reference sequence). There are 14 residues in the CDR3. CDR3 sequence: CASSIKLLQETQYF. CDR3 nucleotide sequence: TGTGCCAGTAGTATAAAGCTTCTACAAGAGACCCAGTACTTC.